These 30 T cell receptor beta chains originate from one sample sequenced in a study of response to subunit inactivated influenza vaccine. TCRdb used MiXCR to reprocess the RT-PCR reads, holding one entry per CDR3 protein. Of over 300,000 distinct CDR3 sequences in the sample, 21% were seen once. The starting material was PBMCs from blood, obtained about 20 months after vaccination. Receptors originate from a man aged 50 to 69 who received an inactivated influenza vaccine.

The rearrangement joins TRBV6-1 to TRBJ2-7; D is perhaps TRBD2 (6 bases). The CDR3 contains 14 residues. Trimming stripped 4 bases from V and 4 bases from J, with 14 bases between. Germline V lookup: CDR1 MNHNS, CDR2 SASEGT. The CDR3 sequence: CASSARDSGYEQYF. Here the CDR3 DNA reads TGTGCCAGCAGTGCTAGGGACTCGGGTTACGAGCAGTACTTC.

The chain employs TRBV16 and TRBJ2-5; a weak D match, TRBD1 (6 bases). Germline-derived CDR1 and CDR2 are KGHSY and FQNENV. CDR3 length: 14 residues. Trimming took off 1 base at V and 4 bases at J, with 10 bases between the two ends. The CDR3 DNA reads as TGTGCCAGCAGCCAATATCAGGGGACAGAGACCCAGTACTTC. This encodes CASSQYQGTETQYF.

V and J are TRBV6-1 and TRBJ1-1; unclear D gene. V lost 2 bases and J lost 1, with 8 bases in between. Per germline, CDR1 MNHNS and CDR2 SASEGT. The CDR3 length is 14 residues. CDR3 loop: CASSELRQNTEAFF. The CDR3 nucleotides read TGTGCCAGCAGTGAACTTCGGCAGAACACTGAAGCTTTCTTT.

J is TRBJ2-7 and V is TRBV28; 7 bases align to TRBD1. V lost 6 bases and J lost 1; bases outside the gene matches: 9. Germline CDR1 reads MDHEN; CDR2 reads SYDVKM. This CDR3 is 15 amino acids long. In nucleotides, the CDR3 is TGTGCCAGCAGCACCCCCGGGACAGCATCCTACGAGCAGTACTTC. Amino acid sequence: CASSTPGTASYEQYF. Together with reference TRBV28 and TRBJ2-7, the CDR3 gives the full variable domain: DVKVTQSSRYLVKRTGEKVFLECVQDMDHENMFWYRQDPGLGLRLIYFSYDVKMKEKGDIPEGYSVSREKKERFSLILESASTNQTSMYLCASSTPGTASYEQYFGPGTRLTVT.

This chain links TRBV20-1 with TRBJ1-5; 7 nucleotides line up with TRBD1. With V trimmed by 6 bases and J by 4 bases, 9 bases remained unmatched. The CDR3 contains 14 residues. Germline-derived CDR1 and CDR2 are DFQATT and SNEGSKA (reference sequence). CDR3 coding DNA: TGCAGTGCCGAGCGGGGGACAGCAAATCAGCCCCAGCATTTT. It codes for CSAERGTANQPQHF.

This clonotype turned up a few times. The chain employs TRBV29-1 and TRBJ2-5, with TRBD2 matching 13 bases. Per the germline V gene, CDR1 is SQVTM and CDR2 is ANQGSEA. V dropped 6 bases and J dropped 0; count of bases not matched to a gene: 10. The CDR3 is 17 residues long. The CDR3 sequence: CSVDGLAGVPYQETQYF. The DNA for the CDR3 is TGCAGCGTAGACGGACTAGCGGGAGTCCCCTACCAAGAGACCCAGTACTTC.

This clonotype appeared a single time. The V gene is TRBV14, the J gene TRBJ2-7, with a weak D call TRBD1 (6 bases). V was trimmed by 9 bases and J by 7 bases, leaving 25 bases between them. CDR3 size: 15 residues. Germline V gives CDR1 SGHDN, CDR2 FVKESK. CDR3 nucleotide sequence: TGTGCCAGTAGACCCCATTTGGGACACCGGTTGGAGCAGTACTTC. This encodes CASRPHLGHRLEQYF.

The V and J genes are TRBV7-9 and TRBJ2-5; a weak D match, TRBD2 (6 bases). The V end was cut by 5 bases, the J end by 3 bases, with 16 bases between. The CDR3 has 15 amino acids. CDR1 is SEHNR, CDR2 FQNEAQ, per germline (reference sequence). The DNA for the CDR3 is TGTGCCAGCAGCAGAGCGGGCGCGAGGGAAGAGACCCAGTACTTC. This encodes CASSRAGAREETQYF.

The table lists this clonotype with a few counts. The J gene is TRBJ2-2, the V gene TRBV12-3 or TRBV12-4; D may be TRBD1 or TRBD2 (5 bases each). The V end was cut by 3 bases, the J end by 4 bases, with 12 bases between. The CDR3 has 15 amino acids. CDR3 DNA sequence: TGTGCCAGCAGTTTGAGGGGTTGGGGCACCGGGGAGCTGTTTTTT. It codes for CASSLRGWGTGELFF.

This chain uses TRBV5-1 with TRBJ2-5, with a possible D match to TRBD1 (6 bases). There are 14 residues in the CDR3. The germline V gene encodes CDR1 SGHRS and CDR2 YFSETQ. V lost 1 base and J lost 4, with 11 bases in between. The CDR3 DNA reads TGCGCCAGCAGCTTGTCTCAGGGGAGAGAGACCCAGTACTTC. Translating gives CASSLSQGRETQYF. The full variable domain, rest sourced from reference TRBV5-1 and TRBJ2-5, is KAGVTQTPRYLIKTRGQQVTLSCSPISGHRSVSWYQQTPGQGLQFLFEYFSETQRNKGNFPGRFSGRQFSNSRSEMNVSTLELGDSALYLCASSLSQGRETQYFGPGTRLLVL.

This chain joins TRBV3-1 and TRBJ2-7, with D unresolved. Germline CDR1 LGHDT, CDR2 YNNKEL (reference sequence). The V end lost 1 base, the J end lost 0 bases, and 7 bases lay between the germline ends. The CDR3 has 14 residues. The CDR3 coding sequence is TGTGCCAGCAGCCAAGCCAGAAGCTCCTACGAGCAGTACTTC. Amino acid sequence: CASSQARSSYEQYF.

Notes on this clonotype: Since a much larger clone is just one base distant, this may be a read error. The chain recombines TRBV28 with TRBJ2-3, with TRBD2 matching over 13 bases. CDR3 length: 16 amino acids. The germline V gene encodes CDR1 MDHEN and CDR2 SYDVKM. The CDR3 reads CASSFGTSGETDAQYF. The CDR3 DNA reads as TGTGCCAGCAGTTTTGGGACTAGCGGGGAAACAGATGCGCAGTATTTT.

The chain employs TRBV28 and TRBJ2-1; TRBD1 matches at 9 bases. With 5 bases clipped from V and 9 bases from J, the junction kept 5 bases outside the gene matches. CDR1 and CDR2 from the germline V gene are MDHEN and SYDVKM. The CDR3 length is 13 residues. CDR3 amino acids: CASSVRQGGEQFF. The CDR3 DNA reads TGTGCCAGCAGTGTAAGACAGGGGGGTGAGCAGTTCTTC.

This clonotype occurred a few times. This sequence joins TRBV3-1 and TRBJ2-5; no definite D call. V lost 2 bases, J lost 2 bases, and 9 bases lay in between. The CDR3 spans 14 residues. Germline V gene data show CDR1 as LGHDT and CDR2 as YNNKEL (reference sequence). The CDR3 here is CASSQQNGQETQYF. CDR3 bases: TGTGCCAGCAGCCAACAAAACGGTCAAGAGACCCAGTACTTC.

The gene calls are TRBV6-5 and TRBJ1-1; the D gene is possibly TRBD1 (6 bases). CDR3 length: 15 residues. CDR1 is MNHEY, CDR2 SVGAGI, per germline. V was clipped by 2 bases and J by 4 bases, with 14 bases between them. Here the CDR3 DNA reads TGTGCCAGCAGTTACGCTGGGGGGCTAGGCACTGAAGCTTTCTTT. Translating it yields CASSYAGGLGTEAFF.

This clonotype has just a few counts. The chain joins TRBV20-1 to TRBJ2-4, with D possibly being TRBD2 (5 bases). Germline values: CDR1 DFQATT, CDR2 SNEGSKA (reference sequence). V shed 4 bases and J shed 1 base, with 14 bases lying between them. CDR3 length: 15 amino acids. This CDR3 reads CSATRGSRAKNIQYF. The CDR3 DNA reads TGCAGTGCTACAAGAGGGTCCAGGGCCAAAAACATTCAGTACTTC.

This chain's CDR3 is CASSTGTGEETQYF. CDR3 DNA: TGCGCCAGCAGCACCGGGACAGGGGAAGAGACCCAGTACTTC. The chain combines TRBV5-1 with TRBJ2-5; the match to TRBD1 covers 10 bases. After removal of 4 bases from V and 3 bases from J, the junction contained 3 bases not matched to a gene. This CDR3 comprises 14 residues. Germline CDR1 and CDR2: SGHRS and YFSETQ.

This clonotype has a handful of counts. The chain has TRBV4-3 and TRBJ2-7; 9 bases agree with TRBD1. The V gene end was trimmed by 3 bases and the J gene end by 3 bases; junction bases not matched to a gene: 3. The CDR3 runs 14 residues. Germline lookup yields CDR1 LGHNA and CDR2 YSLEER. This chain's CDR3 is CASSHEDRGYEQYF. The CDR3 nucleotides read TGCGCCAGCAGCCATGAGGACAGGGGCTACGAGCAGTACTTC.

The chain recombines TRBV20-1 with TRBJ2-3; 9 nucleotides line up with TRBD1. J was trimmed by 1 base and V by 5 bases; bases with no gene match: 13. Germline loops: CDR1 DFQATT, CDR2 SNEGSKA (reference sequence). The CDR3 extends over 17 amino acids. CDR3 sequence: CSAEKGQGRDGTDTQYF. The CDR3 nucleotides are TGCAGTGCTGAAAAAGGACAGGGGCGGGATGGCACAGATACGCAGTATTTT.

The rearrangement joins TRBV20-1 to TRBJ1-2, with 9 bases identical to TRBD1. This CDR3 has 12 amino acids. Per the germline V gene, CDR1 is DFQATT and CDR2 is SNEGSKA (reference sequence). V shed 6 bases, J shed 6 bases, and the junction held 5 bases outside the gene matches. The CDR3 DNA reads TGCAGTGCCACCGGGACAGGGAATGGCTACACCTTC. It encodes CSATGTGNGYTF.

This clonotype was recorded a few times. This chain joins TRBV6-1 and TRBJ1-1; D not certain. CDR3 length: 13 residues. CDR1 is MNHNS, CDR2 SASEGT, per germline. V lost 7 bases, J lost 3 bases, and 12 bases lay in between. CDR3 sequence (DNA): TGTGCCAGCAAACAGAGACGTGACACTGAAGCTTTCTTT. Translation: CASKQRRDTEAFF.

This clonotype was counted a few times. This rearrangement joins TRBV6-2 or TRBV6-3 to TRBJ2-6; D unclear. Trimming removed 0 bases at V and 0 bases at J, with 9 bases between. This CDR3 has 17 amino acids. The germline V gene encodes CDR1 MNHEY and CDR2 SVGEGT. Here the CDR3 reads CASSYSRVTSGANVLTF. The CDR3 DNA sequence: TGTGCCAGCAGTTACTCTCGTGTAACCTCTGGGGCCAACGTCCTGACTTTC.

This clonotype was recorded at least ten times. V is TRBV12-3 or TRBV12-4 and J is TRBJ1-6; maybe TRBD1 (5 bases). The V and J ends lost 3 bases and 7 bases respectively, with 10 bases between them. CDR3 length equals 14 residues. CDR3 DNA sequence: TGTGCCAGCAGTTTGAACGGGGGAAATTCACCCCTCCACTTT. Translation gives CASSLNGGNSPLHF.

This clonotype appeared a few times. The genes are TRBV6-1 and TRBJ2-3, with 8 bases aligning to TRBD2. The CDR3 is made up of 15 amino acids. The germline CDR1 and CDR2 sequences are MNHNS and SASEGT. The trim removed 7 bases at V and 1 base at J, leaving 7 bases unmatched. The CDR3 reads CASNVKTSGTDTQYF. The CDR3 region has the DNA TGTGCCAGCAACGTCAAGACTAGCGGCACAGATACGCAGTATTTT.

This clonotype has a handful of counts. The chain's CDR3 is CASSLMGSGDQPQHF. The DNA for the CDR3 is TGCGCCAGCAGCTTGATGGGGTCAGGGGATCAGCCCCAGCATTTT. The chain is built from TRBV5-1 and TRBJ1-5; tentatively, D is TRBD1 (6 bases). The V gene's germline CDR1 is SGHRS and CDR2 YFSETQ. The CDR3 is 15 residues long. Deletions cut 1 base from V and 5 bases from J, with 13 bases between.

This clonotype showed up just a few times. The rearrangement uses TRBV7-9 and TRBJ1-1; D gene uncertain. V was clipped by 5 bases and J by 3 bases, with 10 bases between them. This CDR3 spans 13 amino acids. The V gene's germline CDR1 is SEHNR and CDR2 FQNEAQ (reference sequence). The CDR3 sequence: CASSPGSYTEAFF. The CDR3, as DNA: TGTGCCAGCAGCCCCGGGAGTTACACTGAAGCTTTCTTT.

The chain links TRBV4-2 to TRBJ2-7, with 7 positions matching TRBD1. This CDR3 contains 15 residues. The V and J ends lost 1 base and 0 bases, in that order; junction bases with no gene match: 3. CDR1 and CDR2 (germline): LGHNA, YNFKEQ. DNA of the CDR3: TGTGCCAGCAGCCAAGTGGACAGGTACTCCTACGAGCAGTACTTC. It yields the protein CASSQVDRYSYEQYF.

J is TRBJ1-4 and V is TRBV6-5; no clear D gene. Germline V gene sequence: CDR1 MNHEY, CDR2 SVGAGI. Trimming cost V 0 bases and J 0 bases, with 5 bases left between them. The CDR3 has 15 amino acids. The CDR3 loop is CASSYSAATNEKLFF. CDR3 nucleotide sequence: TGTGCCAGCAGTTACTCAGCTGCAACTAATGAAAAACTGTTTTTT.

This clonotype has a handful of counts. J is TRBJ1-2 and V is TRBV7-9; D is perhaps TRBD1 (6 bases). The germline V and J ends were trimmed by 2 bases and 2 bases, with 12 bases remaining between them. Germline CDR1 SEHNR, CDR2 FQNEAQ (reference sequence). The CDR3 covers 15 residues. CDR3 in amino acids: CASSLLMQGNYGYTF. In DNA form, the CDR3 reads TGTGCCAGCAGCTTACTCATGCAGGGGAACTATGGCTACACCTTC.

The V call is TRBV6-5, the J call TRBJ1-6; D is ambiguous. Looked up from germline, CDR1 is MNHEY and CDR2 is SVGAGI. V was clipped by 2 bases and J by 6 bases, with 8 bases between them. This CDR3 is 14 amino acids long. Here the CDR3 reads CASSYREANSPLHF. The CDR3 DNA reads TGTGCCAGCAGTTACAGGGAGGCTAATTCACCCCTCCACTTT.